A selection of T cell receptor beta chains follows, all from one sample in a study of shared clonotypes between healthy human individuals. Produced via immunoSEQ multiplex PCR; TCRdb's table is partial and in-frame only. The sample includes 1.5 million to 2.5 million clones, approximately 94% seen only once; the top ten take more than 0.95%. Sequencing used naive CD8+ T cells sorted from blood. These receptors were collected from a man younger than 30 in good health. Both conserved end residues are part of each CDR3. D genes are given only for firm matches. Only some rows state a clone size, as once, few, many or a class for expanded clones.

size | D | J | V | CDR3 | DNA
- | - | TRBJ2-3 | TRBV30 | CAWTPDGSPTDTQYF | TGTGCCTGGACCCCCGACGGGAGCCCGACAGATACGCAGTATTTT
- | - | TRBJ1-2 | TRBV2 | CASIPRGGDYYGYTF | TGTGCCAGCATCCCCAGGGGAGGGGATTACTATGGCTACACCTTC
- | TRBD1 | TRBJ2-7 | TRBV9 | CASSPPGQGYEQYF | TGTGCCAGCAGCCCCCCGGGACAGGGCTACGAGCAGTACTTC
- | - | TRBJ2-1 | TRBV6-1 | CASSEGSSYNEQFF | TGTGCCAGCAGTGAGGGGAGCTCCTACAATGAGCAGTTCTTC
- | TRBD1 | TRBJ1-2 | TRBV5-6 | CASSFSRDRVSYGYTF | TGTGCCAGCAGCTTTTCGCGCGACAGGGTCAGCTATGGCTACACCTTC
few | TRBD1 | TRBJ2-7 | TRBV27 | CASSPGQATYEQYF | TGTGCCAGCAGTCCGGGACAGGCCACCTACGAGCAGTACTTC
- | - | TRBJ2-1 | TRBV19 | CASSIVPPSNEQFF | TGTGCCAGTAGTATTGTTCCCCCCAGCAATGAGCAGTTCTTC
- | TRBD1 | TRBJ2-7 | TRBV4-1 | CASSRGQGDYEQYF | TGCGCCAGCAGCCGAGGACAGGGGGACTACGAGCAGTACTTC
- | - | TRBJ1-1 | TRBV19 | CASSNMGTEAFF | TGTGCCAGTAGTAACATGGGCACTGAAGCTTTCTTT
- | TRBD1 | TRBJ2-4 | TRBV2 | CASRVQGASKNIQYF | TGTGCCAGCAGGGTTCAGGGGGCCTCCAAAAACATTCAGTACTTC
- | TRBD2 | TRBJ2-5 | TRBV4-1 | CASSGLSSGAQETQYF | TGCGCCAGCAGCGGGTTGAGTAGCGGGGCCCAAGAGACCCAGTACTTC
- | TRBD1 | TRBJ2-1 | TRBV5-1 | CASSGGQGYNEQFF | TGCGCCAGCAGCGGGGGACAGGGCTACAATGAGCAGTTCTTC
- | TRBD2 | TRBJ2-7 | TRBV11-2 | CASQFSGGASYEQYF | TGTGCCAGCCAGTTTAGCGGGGGGGCATCCTACGAGCAGTACTTC
once | - | TRBJ1-1 | TRBV6-5 | CASSDYSMNTEAFF | TGTGCCAGCAGTGACTACTCTATGAACACTGAAGCTTTCTTT
- | - | TRBJ1-2 | TRBV29-1 | CSVNGREDYGYTF | TGCAGCGTTAACGGCAGGGAAGACTATGGCTACACCTTC